The clone carrying this T cell receptor beta chain was seen a handful of times. What it binds is unknown. This sample is drawn from a study of CD8 T cells in ankylosing spondylitis. Trimming left V 8 bases short and J 1 base short, with 11 bases between. The CDR3 spans 13 residues. The germline gives CDR1 MDHEN, CDR2 SYDVKM. Points from the study as a whole: A TCR beta motif of eight highly homologous variants appeared characteristic of ankylosing spondylitis blood. The authors found the disease-linked clones to be CD8+ and relatively rare in peripheral blood.

TCRdb used MiXCR to reprocess the 5' RACE reads, holding one entry per CDR3 protein. In the table there are roughly 440,000 distinct CDR3 sequences, approximately 17% of which are singletons. The sequence was collected from a male donor with ankylosing spondylitis. Specimen: blood, either unsorted or a sorted T cell fraction (not recorded which). The V and J genes are TRBV28 and TRBJ1-2; D is possibly TRBD1 (5 bases). The CDR3 sequence: CASGDSLNYGYTF. Here the CDR3 DNA reads TGTGCCAGCGGCGACAGCCTTAACTATGGCTACACCTTC.